These T cell receptor beta chains were read from a single sample in a study of T cells in Graves' hyperthyroidism and ophthalmopathy. MiXCR was run by TCRdb on the multiplex PCR reads, yielding one entry per CDR3 protein. Here the sample spans a few hundred thousand distinct CDR3 sequences, more than 15% being singletons. Sequencing was done on a sample of blood. The receptors come from a woman aged 25 to 39 with Graves' hyperthyroidism. The conserved cysteine and the conserved F or W are not part of the CDR3 here. Clone size is not always given. Where it is, it says once, few, many or a class for expanded clones.

j_call v_call clone_size cdr3_aa
TRBJ2-7 TRBV20-1 many SAGQGTYEQY
TRBJ2-7 TRBV29-1 many SFSRGFSYEQY
TRBJ2-7 TRBV20-1 few SATQTQPTHREQY
TRBJ2-3 TRBV27 few ASFGPDTQY
TRBJ2-1 TRBV27 many ASSRGSSYNEQF
TRBJ2-7 TRBV7-9 few ASSLVPGEQY
TRBJ1-2 TRBV3-1 many ASSSSDRYYGYT
TRBJ2-7 TRBV12-3/TRBV12-4 few ASSLEHGGGQGRREQY
TRBJ1-1 TRBV7-9 few ASSLFGIDLSEAF
TRBJ2-5 TRBV7-8 . ASAQGETQY
TRBJ2-5 TRBV20-1 many SASGLAGVIKTQY
TRBJ1-4 TRBV9 once ASSTQAHNEKLF
TRBJ1-1 TRBV7-9 few ASSFPLGLNTEAF
TRBJ2-3 TRBV27 many ASSLMQGPTDTQY
TRBJ1-4 TRBV6-9 few ASSYTRWEKLF
TRBJ1-4 TRBV5-8 . ASSHRDRGEKLF
TRBJ2-1 TRBV5-4 . ASSFEGSYNEQF
TRBJ2-7 TRBV20-1 few SASNSGSEQY
TRBJ2-1 TRBV20-1 many SAPLVGTPGGEQF
TRBJ2-1 TRBV7-2 few ASSLFGGDSSYNEQF
TRBJ2-7 TRBV4-3 . ASSQNGGQGIYEQY
TRBJ2-3 TRBV25-1 once ASSEGAGLADTQY
TRBJ1-4 TRBV30 . AWSARFDWTGANEKLF
TRBJ2-3 TRBV5-1 few ASSTRLAGRTDTQY
TRBJ2-7 TRBV6-1 few ASSPPRGSYEQY
TRBJ2-7 TRBV20-1 few SARERTRQPYEQY
TRBJ2-2 TRBV12-3/TRBV12-4 many AVRASGRVTGELF
TRBJ1-5 TRBV24-1 many ATSDADSNQPQH
TRBJ2-7 TRBV28 many ASSFVGRGYEQY
TRBJ2-1 TRBV19 . AIRGWGPYNEQF
TRBJ1-2 TRBV7-2 many ASSSPRGGYGYT
TRBJ1-3 TRBV20-1 many SARDQGSGNTIY
TRBJ1-5 TRBV19 few ASSFPQGRIYSNQPQH
TRBJ2-1 TRBV6-1 many ASASLAGVNEQF
TRBJ2-7 TRBV6-2/TRBV6-3 many ASSYQGRSYEQY
TRBJ2-2 TRBV7-9 . ASSPRGLADYFSGELF
TRBJ2-7 TRBV20-1 many SARDWTPSGKISYEQY
TRBJ2-1 TRBV7-3 many ASRFLKGGLAGGEQF
TRBJ2-1 TRBV29-1 . SVLAGGSNEQF
TRBJ2-2 TRBV24-1 many ATQSGTTNTGELF
TRBJ1-1 TRBV9 few ASGDRGGTEAF
TRBJ1-3 TRBV2 many AIHRGQYHRSGNTIY
TRBJ1-5 TRBV18 few ASSPPGFSNQPQH
TRBJ2-3 TRBV20-1 once SAIPPSGRDTQY
TRBJ2-1 TRBV5-6 . ASSLEASGAQF
TRBJ2-7 TRBV5-6 few ASGMGAYEQY
TRBJ2-5 TRBV27 many ASHDRETQY
TRBJ2-3 TRBV12-5 few ASGLGQDTQY
TRBJ2-7 TRBV3-1 many ASSQVIDEQY
TRBJ1-1 TRBV12-3/TRBV12-4 many ASSLGELGDTEAF
TRBJ2-1 TRBV20-1 . SARDLAGTSGINNEQF
TRBJ2-1 TRBV27 many ASSLPGQHHEQF
TRBJ1-5 TRBV30 few AWSVRTRGEGQPQH
TRBJ2-7 TRBV11-2 once ASSPQAGALEQY
TRBJ2-7 TRBV7-9 many ASGQRDAPYEQY